The clone carrying this T cell receptor (beta chain) is medium-sized by share. The antigen is undetermined. Naive CD4+ T cells were purified with Tregs depleted by CD25. TRBV12-4/TRBJ1-2 clonotypes were amplified with adaptor-ligated barcode primers. TCRdb re-analysed the multiplex PCR reads in MiXCR, keeping a single row per CDR3 protein. This table holds roughly 990 distinct CDR3 sequences, about 6.3% found once. Study outcomes and limitations: Tumor memory CD4+ T cell TCR gene usage clustered with blood and lymph node memory CD4+ cells and lymph node naive CD4+ cells. Under 2.4% of tumor Treg sequences matched blood Tregs or memory cells.

V was shortened by 4 bases and J by 4 bases, with 13 bases between the two germline ends. CDR3 size: 14 residues. This sequence originates from a female donor with breast cancer. The rearrangement joins TRBV12-3 or TRBV12-4 to TRBJ1-2; D remains unclear. Sequenced input: naive CD4+ T cells sorted from blood. Subset described: naive CD4+ T cells, CD4+CD45RA+CD25-. The CDR3 protein is CASSYPETLYGYTF. Here the CDR3 DNA reads TGTGCCAGCAGTTACCCAGAAACCCTCTATGGCTACACCTTC.